This T cell receptor (beta chain) was documented in a study of cytomegalovirus exposure and HLA in healthy donors. With 60 Vbeta and 13 Jbeta primers, the PCR was carried out. Profiled with immunoSEQ multiplex PCR; TCRdb holds only in-frame clones, not every one. The sample records over 150,000 clones, about 80% being singletons. General observations from the study: Rare TCR sequences predominated, though certain public TCRs were found in many donors.

With V trimmed by 0 bases and J by 3 bases, 5 bases remained unmatched. The CDR3 spans 15 residues. The germline CDR1 and CDR2 sequences are LGHNA and YNFKEQ. Note on this clone: What it binds is unknown.

The chain is built from TRBV4-2 and TRBJ2-7, with 7 nucleotides matching TRBD1. Sequenced sample: PBMCs. This clonotype originated in a woman aged 30 to 39 in good health and CMV-seronegative. CDR3 nucleotide sequence: TGTGCCAGCAGCCAAGAGGGACAGAGATACTACGAGCAGTACTTC. Translation: CASSQEGQRYYEQYF.